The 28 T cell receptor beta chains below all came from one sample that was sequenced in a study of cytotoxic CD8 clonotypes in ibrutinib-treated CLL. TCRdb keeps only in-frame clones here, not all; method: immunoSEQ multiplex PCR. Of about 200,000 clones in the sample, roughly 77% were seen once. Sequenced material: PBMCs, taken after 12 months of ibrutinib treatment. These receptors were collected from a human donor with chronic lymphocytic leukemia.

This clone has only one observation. The CDR3 DNA reads as TGCGCCAGCAGCTTGAGTAGCGGGAACACCGGGGAGCTGTTTTTT. Protein sequence: CASSLSSGNTGELFF. The V and J genes are TRBV5-1 and TRBJ2-2, with TRBD2 as a possible D gene (6 bases). The CDR3 has 15 residues. V lost 1 base and J lost 1, with 8 bases in between. Germline values: CDR1 SGHRS, CDR2 YFSETQ.

The CDR3 coding sequence is TGTGCCAGCAGCAGTACCCGGGACAGACTAGCGGGCGTCTCCTACGAGCAGTACTTC. Translated, it gives CASSSTRDRLAGVSYEQYF. The chain recombines TRBV7-2 with TRBJ2-7, with 10 positions matching TRBD2. J gave up 0 bases and V 5 bases, and 16 bases lay outside the gene matches. In germline, CDR1 is SGHTA, CDR2 FQGNSA. The CDR3 covers 19 residues.

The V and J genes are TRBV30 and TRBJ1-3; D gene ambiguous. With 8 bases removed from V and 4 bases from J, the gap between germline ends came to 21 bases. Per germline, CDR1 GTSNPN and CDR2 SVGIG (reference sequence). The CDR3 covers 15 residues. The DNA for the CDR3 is TGTGCCGCCACTAGGACGGATCGGTTAGGAAACACCATATATTTT. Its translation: CAATRTDRLGNTIYF. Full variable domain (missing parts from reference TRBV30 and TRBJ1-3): SQTIHQWPATLVQPVGSPLSLECTVEGTSNPNLYWYRQAAGRGLQLLFYSVGIGQISSEVPQNLSASRPQDRQFILSSKKLLLSDSGFYLCAATRTDRLGNTIYFGEGSWLTVV.

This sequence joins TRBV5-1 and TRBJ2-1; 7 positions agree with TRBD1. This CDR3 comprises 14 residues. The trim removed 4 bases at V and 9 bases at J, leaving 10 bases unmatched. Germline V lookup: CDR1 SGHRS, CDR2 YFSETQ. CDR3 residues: CASSPQEGASEQFF. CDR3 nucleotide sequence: TGCGCCAGCAGCCCACAAGAGGGGGCGAGTGAGCAGTTCTTC.

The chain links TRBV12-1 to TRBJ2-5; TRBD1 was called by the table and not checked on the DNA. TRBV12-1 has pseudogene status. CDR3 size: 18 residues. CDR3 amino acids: CASSFEQGASFDQETQYF. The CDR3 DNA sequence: TGTGCCAGCAGCTTTGAACAGGGGGCCTCGTTTGACCAAGAGACCCAGTACTTC.

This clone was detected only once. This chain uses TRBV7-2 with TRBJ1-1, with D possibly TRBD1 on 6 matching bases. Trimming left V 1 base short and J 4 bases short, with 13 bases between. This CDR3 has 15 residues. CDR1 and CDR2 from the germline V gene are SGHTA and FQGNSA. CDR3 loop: CASSLEVGRGTEAFF. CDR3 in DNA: TGTGCCAGCAGCTTAGAAGTTGGCAGGGGCACTGAAGCTTTCTTT.

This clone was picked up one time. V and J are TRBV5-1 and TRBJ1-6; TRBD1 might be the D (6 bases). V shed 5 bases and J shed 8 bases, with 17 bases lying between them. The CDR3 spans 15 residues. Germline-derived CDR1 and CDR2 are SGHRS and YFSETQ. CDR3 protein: CASRSPGTLHSPLHF. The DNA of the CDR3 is TGCGCCAGCAGGTCCCCCGGGACACTACATTCACCCCTCCACTTT.

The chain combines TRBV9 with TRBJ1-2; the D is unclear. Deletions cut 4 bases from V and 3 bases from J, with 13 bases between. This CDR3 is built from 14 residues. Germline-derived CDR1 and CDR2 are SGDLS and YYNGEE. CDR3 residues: CASSQTVRHYGYTF. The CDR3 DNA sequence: TGTGCCAGCAGCCAAACGGTCCGTCACTATGGCTACACCTTC.

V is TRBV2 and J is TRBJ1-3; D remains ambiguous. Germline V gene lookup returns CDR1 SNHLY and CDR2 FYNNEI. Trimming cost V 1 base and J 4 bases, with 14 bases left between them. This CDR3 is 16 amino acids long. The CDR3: CASSEGVGRGGNTIYF. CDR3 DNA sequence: TGTGCCAGCAGTGAAGGGGTGGGTAGAGGAGGAAACACCATATATTTT.

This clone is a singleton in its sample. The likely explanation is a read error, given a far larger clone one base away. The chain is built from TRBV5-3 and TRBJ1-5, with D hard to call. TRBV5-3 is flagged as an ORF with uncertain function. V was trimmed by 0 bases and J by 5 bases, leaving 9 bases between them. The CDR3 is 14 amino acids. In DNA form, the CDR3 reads TGTGCCAGAAGCTTGGTAGGGCCTCATCAGCCCCAGCATTTT. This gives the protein CARSLVGPHQPQHF.

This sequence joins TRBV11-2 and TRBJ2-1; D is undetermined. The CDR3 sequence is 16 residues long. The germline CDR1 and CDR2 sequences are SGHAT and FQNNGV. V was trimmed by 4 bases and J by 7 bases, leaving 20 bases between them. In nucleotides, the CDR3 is TGTGCCAGCAGCTCCACTTCCGGGTCATATCTGAATGAGCAGTTCTTC. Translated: CASSSTSGSYLNEQFF.

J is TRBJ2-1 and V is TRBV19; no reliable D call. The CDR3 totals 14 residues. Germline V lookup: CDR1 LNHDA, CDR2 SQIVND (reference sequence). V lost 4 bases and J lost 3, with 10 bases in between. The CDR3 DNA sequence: TGTGCCAGTAGTAAATGGGCCTACTACAATGAGCAGTTCTTC. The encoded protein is CASSKWAYYNEQFF.

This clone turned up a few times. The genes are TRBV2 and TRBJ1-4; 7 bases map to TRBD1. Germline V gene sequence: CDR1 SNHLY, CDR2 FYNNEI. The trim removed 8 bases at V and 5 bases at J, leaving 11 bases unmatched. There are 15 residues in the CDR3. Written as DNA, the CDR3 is TGTGCCAGCCATAGCGGCAGGGGGTTGAATGAAAAACTGTTTTTT. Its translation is CASHSGRGLNEKLFF.

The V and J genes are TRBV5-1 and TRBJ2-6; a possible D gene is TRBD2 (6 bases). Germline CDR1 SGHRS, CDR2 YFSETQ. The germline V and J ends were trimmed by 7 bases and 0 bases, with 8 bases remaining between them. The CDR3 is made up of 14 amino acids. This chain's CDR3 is CASGGNSGANVLTF. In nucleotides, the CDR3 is TGCGCCAGCGGAGGGAACTCTGGGGCCAACGTCCTGACTTTC.

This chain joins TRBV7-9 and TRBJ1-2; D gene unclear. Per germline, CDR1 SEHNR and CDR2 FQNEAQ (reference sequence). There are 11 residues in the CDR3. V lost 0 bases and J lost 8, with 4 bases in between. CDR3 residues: CASSLAGGYTF. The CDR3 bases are TGTGCCAGCAGCTTAGCGGGGGGCTACACCTTC. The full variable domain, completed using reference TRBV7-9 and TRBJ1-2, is DTGVSQNPRHKITKRGQNVTFRCDPISEHNRLYWYRQTLGQGPEFLTYFQNEAQLEKSRLLSDRFSAERPKGSFSTLEIQRTEQGDSAMYLCASSLAGGYTFGSGTRLTVV.

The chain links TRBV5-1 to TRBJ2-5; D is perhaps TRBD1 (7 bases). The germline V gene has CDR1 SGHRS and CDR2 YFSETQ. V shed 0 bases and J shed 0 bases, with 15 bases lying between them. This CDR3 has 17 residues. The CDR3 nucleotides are TGCGCCAGCAGCTTGGCCGGGGGACAGACCTACCAAGAGACCCAGTACTTC. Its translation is CASSLAGGQTYQETQYF.

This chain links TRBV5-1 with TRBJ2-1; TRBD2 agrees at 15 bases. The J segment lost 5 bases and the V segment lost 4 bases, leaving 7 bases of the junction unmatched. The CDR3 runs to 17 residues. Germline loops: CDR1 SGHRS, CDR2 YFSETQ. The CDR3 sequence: CASSDGLAGGRNNEQFF. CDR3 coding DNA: TGCGCCAGCAGCGACGGACTAGCGGGAGGGCGAAACAATGAGCAGTTCTTC. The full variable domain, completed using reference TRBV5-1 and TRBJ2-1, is KAGVTQTPRYLIKTRGQQVTLSCSPISGHRSVSWYQQTPGQGLQFLFEYFSETQRNKGNFPGRFSGRQFSNSRSEMNVSTLELGDSALYLCASSDGLAGGRNNEQFFGPGTRLTVL.

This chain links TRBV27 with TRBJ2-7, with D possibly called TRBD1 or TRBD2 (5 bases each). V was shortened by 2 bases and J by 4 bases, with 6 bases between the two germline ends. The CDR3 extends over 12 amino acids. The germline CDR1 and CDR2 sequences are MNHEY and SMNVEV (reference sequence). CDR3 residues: CASSLGGYEQYF. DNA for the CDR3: TGTGCCAGCAGTTTAGGGGGTTACGAGCAGTACTTC.

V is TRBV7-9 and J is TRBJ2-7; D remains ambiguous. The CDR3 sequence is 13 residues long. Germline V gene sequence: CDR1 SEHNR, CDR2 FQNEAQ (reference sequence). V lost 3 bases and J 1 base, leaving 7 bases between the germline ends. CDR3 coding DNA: TGTGCCAGCAGCTTGCTGGGTTCCTACGAGCAGTACTTC. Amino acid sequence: CASSLLGSYEQYF.

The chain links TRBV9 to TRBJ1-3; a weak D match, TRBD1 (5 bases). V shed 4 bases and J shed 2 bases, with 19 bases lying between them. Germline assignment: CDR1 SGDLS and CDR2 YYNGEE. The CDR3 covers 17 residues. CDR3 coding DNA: TGTGCCAGCAGCCCTCGAGGGACGGGGGGGACTGGAAACACCATATATTTT. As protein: CASSPRGTGGTGNTIYF.

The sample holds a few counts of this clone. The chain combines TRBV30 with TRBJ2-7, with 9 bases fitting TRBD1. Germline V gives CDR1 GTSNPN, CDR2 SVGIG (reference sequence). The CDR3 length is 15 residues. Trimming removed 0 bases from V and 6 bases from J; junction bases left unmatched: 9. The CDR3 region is CAWSVSNRGLLEQYF. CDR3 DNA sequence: TGTGCCTGGAGTGTAAGTAACAGGGGGCTGCTCGAGCAGTACTTC.

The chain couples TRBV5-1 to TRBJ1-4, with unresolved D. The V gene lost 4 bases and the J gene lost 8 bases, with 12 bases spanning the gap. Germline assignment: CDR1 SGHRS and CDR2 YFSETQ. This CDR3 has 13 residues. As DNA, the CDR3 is TGCGCCAGCAGCCTTCACGCCGGGGAAAAACTGTTTTTT. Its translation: CASSLHAGEKLFF. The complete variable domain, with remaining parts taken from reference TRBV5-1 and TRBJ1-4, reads KAGVTQTPRYLIKTRGQQVTLSCSPISGHRSVSWYQQTPGQGLQFLFEYFSETQRNKGNFPGRFSGRQFSNSRSEMNVSTLELGDSALYLCASSLHAGEKLFFGSGTQLSVL.

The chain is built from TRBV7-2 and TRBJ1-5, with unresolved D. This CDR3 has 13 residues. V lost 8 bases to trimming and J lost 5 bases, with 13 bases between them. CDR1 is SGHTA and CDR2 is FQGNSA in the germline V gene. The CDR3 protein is CASAGKLDQPQHF. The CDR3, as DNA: TGTGCCAGCGCCGGGAAGCTGGATCAGCCCCAGCATTTT.

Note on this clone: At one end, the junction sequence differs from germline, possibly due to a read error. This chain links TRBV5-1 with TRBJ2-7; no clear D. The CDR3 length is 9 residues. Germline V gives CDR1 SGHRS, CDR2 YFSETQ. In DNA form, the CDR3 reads TGCGCCAGCAGCTTGGGGCAATCTTTC. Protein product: CASSLGQSF. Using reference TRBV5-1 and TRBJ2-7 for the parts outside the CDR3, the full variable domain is KAGVTQTPRYLIKTRGQQVTLSCSPISGHRSVSWYQQTPGQGLQFLFEYFSETQRNKGNFPGRFSGRQFSNSRSEMNVSTLELGDSALYLCASSLGQSFGPGTRLTVT.

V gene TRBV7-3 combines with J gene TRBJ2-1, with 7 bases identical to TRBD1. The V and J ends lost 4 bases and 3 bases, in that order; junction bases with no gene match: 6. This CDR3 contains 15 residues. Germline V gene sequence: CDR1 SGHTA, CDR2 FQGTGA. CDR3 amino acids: CASSSRDSFYNEQFF. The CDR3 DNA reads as TGTGCCAGCAGCTCCCGGGACAGCTTCTACAATGAGCAGTTCTTC.

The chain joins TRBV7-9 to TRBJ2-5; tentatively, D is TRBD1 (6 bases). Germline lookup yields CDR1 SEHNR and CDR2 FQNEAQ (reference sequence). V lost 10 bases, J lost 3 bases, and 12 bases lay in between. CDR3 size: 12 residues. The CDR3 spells CATGPGEETQYF. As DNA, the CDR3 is TGTGCCACTGGGCCAGGGGAAGAGACCCAGTACTTC.

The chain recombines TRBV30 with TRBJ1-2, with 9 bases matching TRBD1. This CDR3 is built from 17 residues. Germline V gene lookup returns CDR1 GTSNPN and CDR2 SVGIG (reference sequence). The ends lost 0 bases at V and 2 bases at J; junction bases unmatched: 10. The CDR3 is CAWSVLTGGVRNYGYTF. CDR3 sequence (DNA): TGTGCCTGGAGTGTTCTTACAGGGGGCGTTCGGAACTATGGCTACACCTTC. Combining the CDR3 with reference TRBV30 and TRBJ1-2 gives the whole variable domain SQTIHQWPATLVQPVGSPLSLECTVEGTSNPNLYWYRQAAGRGLQLLFYSVGIGQISSEVPQNLSASRPQDRQFILSSKKLLLSDSGFYLCAWSVLTGGVRNYGYTFGSGTRLTVV.

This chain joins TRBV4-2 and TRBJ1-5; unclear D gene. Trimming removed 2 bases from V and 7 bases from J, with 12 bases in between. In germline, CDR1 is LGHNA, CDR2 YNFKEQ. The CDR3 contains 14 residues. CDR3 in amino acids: CASSQTPVGQPQHF. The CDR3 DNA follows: TGTGCCAGCAGCCAAACCCCGGTGGGCCAGCCCCAGCATTTT.